A single sample is the source of the 7 T cell receptor beta chains below, sequenced in a study of technical replicates of blood from several donors. The method was immunoSEQ multiplex PCR; TCRdb's version includes in-frame clones alone and lacks a portion of them. Of tens of thousands of clones in the sample, 90% to 95% were seen once. Sample: T cells isolated from PBMCs. Source of these receptors: a human donor in good health.

This sequence joins TRBV6-5 and TRBJ2-7, with unresolved D. This CDR3 region has 14 residues. Trimming left V 4 bases short and J 0 bases short, with 10 bases between. Germline lookup yields CDR1 MNHEY and CDR2 SVGAGI. This chain's CDR3 is CASSSHTSSYEQYF. The DNA of the CDR3 is TGTGCCAGCAGTTCCCATACCAGCTCCTACGAGCAGTACTTC.

Only one count was recorded for this clone. The chain couples TRBV29-1 to TRBJ2-1, with 7 bases lining up with TRBD2. Germline V gene lookup returns CDR1 SQVTM and CDR2 ANQGSEA. This CDR3 is 17 amino acids long. Trimming removed 4 bases from V and 4 bases from J; junction bases left unmatched: 16. The CDR3 DNA is TGCAGCGTTGGGGGCCAAGCGGGGTATACTCCTTACAATGAGCAGTTCTTC. Its protein product is CSVGGQAGYTPYNEQFF.

This chain uses TRBV5-6 with TRBJ2-1; unclear D gene. The CDR3 has 12 residues. Trimming took 0 bases from V and 7 from J, leaving 5 bases between them. Germline V gene lookup returns CDR1 SGHDT and CDR2 YYEEEE. The CDR3 DNA reads TGTGCCAGCAGCTTGGCGAGTAATGAGCAGTTCTTC. Encoded protein: CASSLASNEQFF.

The chain carries TRBV27 and TRBJ1-1, with D unclear. The CDR3 is made up of 12 amino acids. The germline V gene encodes CDR1 MNHEY and CDR2 SMNVEV (reference sequence). The V gene lost 4 bases and the J gene lost 0 bases, with 3 bases spanning the gap. CDR3 coding DNA: TGTGCCAGCAGTTCGGTGAACACTGAAGCTTTCTTT. It is translated as CASSSVNTEAFF.

CDR3: CASSQDSGSSGEQFF. The CDR3 DNA is TGTGCCAGCAGCCAAGATAGCGGGAGTTCCGGGGAGCAGTTCTTC. The J gene is TRBJ2-1, the V gene TRBV14; TRBD2 aligns across 9 bases. The V and J ends lost 0 bases and 10 bases, in that order; junction bases with no gene match: 7. The CDR3 contains 15 residues. Germline loops: CDR1 SGHDN, CDR2 FVKESK.

V gene TRBV5-1 combines with J gene TRBJ1-2; D call uncertain. Germline CDR1 SGHRS, CDR2 YFSETQ. Trimming took 0 bases from V and 8 from J, leaving 11 bases between them. The CDR3 consists of 13 residues. CDR3 region: CASSLAGYGGYTF. The CDR3 coding sequence is TGCGCCAGCAGCTTGGCGGGGTATGGGGGCTACACCTTC.

The chain is built from TRBV13 and TRBJ2-3; 7 nucleotides line up with TRBD2. CDR1 and CDR2 from the germline V gene are PRHDT and FYEKMQ (reference sequence). V lost 3 bases, J lost 0 bases, and 3 bases stayed unmatched. CDR3 length equals 15 residues. The CDR3, as DNA: TGTGCCAGCAGCTTTCTAGCGGAGAGCACAGATACGCAGTATTTT. Residues: CASSFLAESTDTQYF.